This entry lists 24 T cell receptor beta chains sequenced from one sample in a study of shared clonotypes between healthy human individuals. Generated by immunoSEQ multiplex PCR, the TCRdb table keeps only in-frame clones and is missing some. The sample lists 950,000 to 1,100,000 clones, about 70% occurring once. Sequencing was performed on memory CD4+ T cells sorted from blood. Subset indicated: CD45RA-negative fraction. All receptors derive from a man between 18 and 29 years old in good health.

The chain carries TRBV19 and TRBJ2-3; D gene uncertain. The CDR3 runs to 15 residues. V was clipped by 5 bases and J by 2 bases, with 14 bases between them. The germline CDR1 and CDR2 sequences are LNHDA and SQIVND (reference sequence). CDR3 DNA sequence: TGTGCCAGTAGTGATCCGCCCCACTCCACAGATACGCAGTATTTT. Translated: CASSDPPHSTDTQYF.

This chain uses TRBV5-6 with TRBJ2-5; possibly TRBD2 for D (6 bases). V was shortened by 0 bases and J by 0 bases, with 12 bases between the two germline ends. The CDR3 sequence is 16 residues long. Germline loops: CDR1 SGHDT, CDR2 YYEEEE. CDR3 sequence: CASSLAGTPYQETQYF. CDR3 in DNA: TGTGCCAGCAGCTTGGCCGGGACTCCGTACCAAGAGACCCAGTACTTC.

This clone was seen just once. A much larger clone lies one base from this, so it may be a read error. Within the sample, other DNA sequences also encode this same CDR3. The chain combines TRBV6-1 with TRBJ1-5, with 10 positions matching TRBD1. J lost 4 bases, V lost 6 bases, and 0 bases had no gene match. The germline V gene encodes CDR1 MNHNS and CDR2 SASEGT. This CDR3 has 13 amino acids. CDR3 in amino acids: CASRGQGNQPQHF. Here the CDR3 DNA reads TGTGCCAGCAGGGGACAGGGGAATCAGCCCCAGCATTTT.

The table lists this clone with a few counts. The chain recombines TRBV10-1 with TRBJ2-7; D gene ambiguous. The CDR3 has 13 amino acids. With 4 bases removed from V and 6 bases from J, the gap between germline ends came to 13 bases. From germline, CDR1 is WNHNN and CDR2 SYGVQD (reference sequence). The CDR3 DNA reads TGCGCCAGCAGTGCCCAACCCTCTGCCGAGCAGTACTTC. Encoded protein: CASSAQPSAEQYF.

V usage is TRBV19 and J usage is TRBJ2-1; 7 nucleotides align to TRBD1. V was clipped by 7 bases and J by 8 bases; unmatched bases: 8. The germline CDR1 and CDR2 sequences are LNHDA and SQIVND (reference sequence). The CDR3 extends over 13 amino acids. CDR3 amino acids: CASTSTGPHEQFF. The CDR3 DNA reads as TGTGCCAGTACTTCGACAGGGCCCCATGAGCAGTTCTTC.

The chain carries TRBV5-6 and TRBJ2-3; possible D gene TRBD2, 5 bases. CDR1 SGHDT and CDR2 YYEEEE come from the germline V gene. V was cut by 0 bases and J by 3 bases, with 8 bases left in between. The length of the CDR3 is 14 residues. The CDR3 DNA reads as TGTGCCAGCAGCTTGGGCCTAGCAACAGATACGCAGTATTTT. It specifies CASSLGLATDTQYF.

This clone came up many times. The chain recombines TRBV5-1 with TRBJ2-2; D call uncertain. Germline V gene sequence: CDR1 SGHRS, CDR2 YFSETQ. Deletions cut 5 bases from V and 5 bases from J, with 10 bases between. The CDR3 loop spans 13 amino acids. The CDR3 DNA sequence: TGCGCCAGCAGGGCCCCCGGGACCGGGGAGCTGTTTTTT. It codes for CASRAPGTGELFF.

V gene TRBV19 combines with J gene TRBJ2-7, with TRBD1 matching over 8 bases. The V gene end was trimmed by 4 bases and the J gene end by 6 bases; junction bases not matched to a gene: 8. This CDR3 spans 14 amino acids. Germline lookup yields CDR1 LNHDA and CDR2 SQIVND (reference sequence). For the CDR3, the DNA is TGTGCCAGTAGTACTCCGGGACAGGTCCGCGAGCAGTACTTC. This gives the protein CASSTPGQVREQYF.

V is TRBV5-1 and J is TRBJ2-7; D assignment may be TRBD1 or TRBD2 (5 bases each). V was shortened by 1 base and J by 4 bases, with 15 bases between the two germline ends. Germline loops: CDR1 SGHRS, CDR2 YFSETQ. The CDR3 covers 15 residues. The CDR3 loop reads CASSLNPGAGYEQYF. The CDR3 bases are TGCGCCAGCAGCTTGAATCCCGGGGCCGGTTACGAGCAGTACTTC.

Remarks on this clone: This specimen includes other DNA sequences encoding the same CDR3. The chain has TRBV5-1 and TRBJ2-1; 8 bases align to TRBD1. V dropped 2 bases and J dropped 6; count of bases not matched to a gene: 7. This CDR3 comprises 15 residues. The germline CDR1 and CDR2 sequences are SGHRS and YFSETQ. This CDR3 reads CASSLDRGGLNEQFF. The CDR3 bases are TGCGCCAGCAGCTTAGACAGGGGCGGACTCAATGAGCAGTTCTTC.

This chain joins TRBV5-6 and TRBJ1-6; D is ambiguous. The V gene lost 1 base and the J gene lost 7 bases, with 12 bases spanning the gap. This CDR3 comprises 15 residues. Germline CDR1 and CDR2: SGHDT and YYEEEE. The CDR3 spells CASSLSVGLNSPLHF. For the CDR3, the DNA is TGTGCCAGCAGCTTGTCCGTCGGTTTGAATTCACCCCTCCACTTT.

The chain couples TRBV7-2 to TRBJ2-3; D might be TRBD2 (5 bases). V was pared by 0 bases and J by 1 base, with 8 bases between. This CDR3 is built from 15 residues. Germline CDR1 reads SGHTA; CDR2 reads FQGNSA. This CDR3 is CASSLALRGTDTQYF. The CDR3 DNA follows: TGTGCCAGCAGCTTAGCGCTGAGGGGCACAGATACGCAGTATTTT.

This chain uses TRBV27 with TRBJ2-3; D is perhaps TRBD2 (7 bases). Trimming pared 4 bases from V and 3 bases from J, leaving 20 bases between. The CDR3 runs to 17 residues. Per germline, CDR1 MNHEY and CDR2 SMNVEV (reference sequence). The CDR3 region is CASSSLGRGAWTDTQYF. The CDR3 DNA reads as TGTGCCAGCAGTTCCCTGGGCCGGGGGGCCTGGACAGATACGCAGTATTTT.

J is TRBJ1-2 and V is TRBV5-4, with 10 bases that match TRBD1. The germline gives CDR1 SGHNT, CDR2 YYREEE (reference sequence). There are 16 residues in the CDR3. After removal of 3 bases from V and 7 bases from J, the junction contained 12 bases not matched to a gene. CDR3 protein: CASSSGTGAGIGGYTF. CDR3 in DNA: TGTGCCAGCAGCTCCGGGACAGGGGCTGGGATCGGTGGCTACACCTTC.

This chain connects TRBV5-4 to TRBJ2-2; 7 nucleotides agree with TRBD2. V lost 4 bases to trimming and J lost 5 bases; unmatched junction nucleotides: 17. Germline assignment: CDR1 SGHNT and CDR2 YYREEE (reference sequence). CDR3 size: 18 residues. The CDR3 spells CASSPIGQAGKLTGELFF. The CDR3 coding sequence is TGTGCCAGCAGCCCAATAGGCCAAGCGGGAAAGTTGACCGGGGAGCTGTTTTTT.

The chain recombines TRBV2 with TRBJ1-4, with TRBD1 matching 7 bases. CDR3 length equals 14 residues. Germline V CDR1 and CDR2: SNHLY, FYNNEI. With V trimmed by 7 bases and J by 0 bases, 2 bases remained unmatched. The CDR3: CASTRGATNEKLFF. The CDR3 nucleotides are TGTGCCAGCACCAGGGGGGCAACTAATGAAAAACTGTTTTTT.

This sequence joins TRBV30 and TRBJ2-3; D remains unclear. V was clipped by 3 bases and J by 5 bases, with 6 bases between them. The CDR3 length is 11 residues. The germline CDR1 and CDR2 sequences are GTSNPN and SVGIG (reference sequence). The CDR3 reads CAWRGLDTQYF. CDR3 in DNA: TGTGCCTGGAGGGGCCTAGATACGCAGTATTTT.

This clone came up once. V usage is TRBV11-3 and J usage is TRBJ1-3; D is unclear. The CDR3 runs 16 residues. Germline V lookup: CDR1 SGHNT, CDR2 YENEEA. V lost 2 bases and J lost 0, with 11 bases in between. CDR3 coding DNA: TGTGCCAGCAGCTTAACCAGCTCGTCCTCTGGAAACACCATATATTTT. It is translated as CASSLTSSSSGNTIYF.

Comments on this clone: Different DNA sequences within this sample yield the same CDR3. CDR3 amino acids: CAITAGGTDTQYF. The CDR3 DNA follows: TGTGCCATCACGGCAGGGGGAACAGATACGCAGTATTTT. The chain couples TRBV10-3 to TRBJ2-3; 7 bases line up with TRBD1. The CDR3 sequence is 13 residues long. J was trimmed by 3 bases and V by 7 bases; bases with no gene match: 4. CDR1 ENHRY and CDR2 SYGVKD come from the germline V gene.

The chain uses TRBV11-2 and TRBJ2-3; the D gene could be TRBD1 or TRBD2 (5 bases each). The germline gives CDR1 SGHAT, CDR2 FQNNGV. The CDR3 is made up of 15 amino acids. Trimming pared 4 bases from V and 2 bases from J, leaving 13 bases between. CDR3 nucleotides: TGTGCCAGCAGCTCAGAGGGGACCCCCACAGATACGCAGTATTTT. Encoded protein: CASSSEGTPTDTQYF.

This chain connects TRBV18 to TRBJ2-1; D may correspond to TRBD1 or TRBD2 (5 bases each). Trimming removed 8 bases from V and 3 bases from J, with 11 bases in between. CDR3 length: 13 amino acids. CDR1 and CDR2 from the germline V gene are KGHSH and LQKENI. The CDR3 protein is CASRAGGYNEQFF. The DNA for the CDR3 is TGTGCCAGCCGAGCTGGGGGCTACAATGAGCAGTTCTTC. The entire variable domain, with the rest obtained from reference TRBV18 and TRBJ2-1, is as follows: NAGVMQNPRHLVRRRGQEARLRCSPMKGHSHVYWYRQLPEEGLKFMVYLQKENIIDESGMPKERFSAEFPKEGPSILRIQQVVRGDSAAYFCASRAGGYNEQFFGPGTRLTVL.

The table lists this clone with a count of one. The chain links TRBV10-3 to TRBJ1-6; D remains unclear. V was clipped by 4 bases and J by 6 bases, with 7 bases between them. CDR1 and CDR2 (germline): ENHRY, SYGVKD. This CDR3 contains 13 residues. This CDR3 is CAISGQLNSPLHF. CDR3 DNA: TGTGCCATCAGTGGGCAGCTTAATTCACCCCTCCACTTT.

This chain connects TRBV7-9 to TRBJ1-2, with TRBD1 as a possible D gene (5 bases). V shed 1 base and J shed 11 bases, with 11 bases lying between them. CDR3 size: 12 residues. Looked up from germline, CDR1 is SEHNR and CDR2 is FQNEAQ (reference sequence). CDR3 in amino acids: CASSLGTGQYTF. The CDR3 coding sequence is TGTGCCAGCAGCTTAGGTACAGGCCAGTACACCTTC. The full variable domain, completed using reference TRBV7-9 and TRBJ1-2, is DTGVSQNPRHKITKRGQNVTFRCDPISEHNRLYWYRQTLGQGPEFLTYFQNEAQLEKSRLLSDRFSAERPKGSFSTLEIQRTEQGDSAMYLCASSLGTGQYTFGSGTRLTVV.

The J gene is TRBJ1-6, the V gene TRBV20-1; no firm D call. Germline V CDR1 and CDR2: DFQATT, SNEGSKA (reference sequence). Trimming took off 5 bases at V and 8 bases at J, with 7 bases between the two ends. This CDR3 has 11 residues. The CDR3 is CSAPGDSPLHF. CDR3 nucleotide sequence: TGCAGTGCTCCCGGGGATTCACCCCTCCACTTT.